Listed here are 27 T cell receptor beta chains from one sample, sequenced in a study of response to subunit inactivated influenza vaccine. One entry per CDR3 protein, called by TCRdb with MiXCR from the RT-PCR reads. The sample contains about 170,000 distinct CDR3 sequences, about 12% of which appear only once. These data were likewise used in another study, on T cells expressing NK-cell markers. That investigation notes: TCR beta cDNA was generated via 5'RACE template switching incorporating UMIs.

The sample was CD8+ T cells sorted from PBMCs, taken roughly 13 days after vaccination. The receptors derive from a man aged 45-65 years who received an inactivated influenza vaccine.

The rearrangement links TRBV5-1 to TRBJ2-1; TRBD2 matches at 13 bases. The CDR3 runs 16 residues. The germline CDR1 and CDR2 sequences are SGHRS and YFSETQ. V was pared by 2 bases and J by 4 bases, with 3 bases of the junction left unmatched. This CDR3 reads CASSFRLAGGYNEQFF. The CDR3 DNA reads as TGCGCCAGCAGCTTCAGACTAGCGGGGGGTTACAATGAGCAGTTCTTC.

The V call is TRBV12-3 or TRBV12-4, the J call TRBJ2-5, with TRBD2 matching 7 bases. V was pared by 3 bases and J by 4 bases, with 5 bases of the junction left unmatched. The CDR3 length is 14 residues. The CDR3 coding sequence is TGTGCCAGCAGTTTCGTCGGCGGGGGAGAGACCCAGTACTTC. Protein sequence: CASSFVGGGETQYF.

This clonotype was seen only a few times. The rearrangement uses TRBV28 and TRBJ2-5; no clear D gene. Germline V gene sequence: CDR1 MDHEN, CDR2 SYDVKM. This CDR3 comprises 14 residues. V was shortened by 3 bases and J by 2 bases, with 10 bases between the two germline ends. The CDR3 sequence: CASSFKVEQETQYF. As DNA, the CDR3 is TGTGCCAGCAGTTTTAAGGTAGAACAAGAGACCCAGTACTTC.

The chain is built from TRBV25-1 and TRBJ2-1; D unclear. This CDR3 has 13 amino acids. Germline-derived CDR1 and CDR2 are MGHDK and SYGVNS. Trimming took off 8 bases at V and 4 bases at J, with 12 bases between the two ends. The DNA for the CDR3 is TGTGCCAGCGGATTGGGCGGTTACAATGAGCAGTTCTTC. Encoded protein: CASGLGGYNEQFF. The full variable domain, rest sourced from reference TRBV25-1 and TRBJ2-1, is EADIYQTPRYLVIGTGKKITLECSQTMGHDKMYWYQQDPGMELHLIHYSYGVNSTEKGDLSSESTVSRIRTEHFPLTLESARPSHTSQYLCASGLGGYNEQFFGPGTRLTVL.

This clonotype has just a few counts. The rearrangement links TRBV9 to TRBJ2-7, with D unresolved. V gave up 3 bases and J gave up 2 bases, with 9 bases separating them. The germline V gene has CDR1 SGDLS and CDR2 YYNGEE. The CDR3 runs to 13 residues. The CDR3: CASSEGPAYEQYF. The CDR3 DNA reads TGTGCCAGCAGCGAAGGGCCGGCCTACGAGCAGTACTTC.

This clonotype was detected a few times. V gene TRBV5-1 combines with J gene TRBJ2-7; perhaps TRBD1 as D (6 bases). The CDR3 covers 13 residues. With 7 bases removed from V and 1 base from J, the gap between germline ends came to 12 bases. The germline CDR1 and CDR2 sequences are SGHRS and YFSETQ. The CDR3 DNA reads as TGCGCCAGCCGATCGACAGGATCCTACGAGCAGTACTTC. Translation gives CASRSTGSYEQYF.

This clonotype was detected many times. The J gene is TRBJ1-2, the V gene TRBV29-1; D is perhaps TRBD1 (5 bases). Germline V gene lookup returns CDR1 SQVTM and CDR2 ANQGSEA. V lost 3 bases to trimming and J lost 6 bases, with 8 bases between them. CDR3 length: 11 amino acids. For the CDR3, the DNA is TGCAGCGTTGACGCGGGGCATGGCTACACCTTC. Protein product: CSVDAGHGYTF.

This clonotype was detected ten times or more. J is TRBJ2-7 and V is TRBV29-1; no definite D call. Germline loops: CDR1 SQVTM, CDR2 ANQGSEA. V was clipped by 1 base and J by 6 bases, with 10 bases between them. There are 12 residues in the CDR3. The CDR3 DNA reads as TGCAGCGTTGAAGGCCAAAGTCTCGAGCAGTACTTC. It yields the protein CSVEGQSLEQYF.

The sample holds a few counts of this clonotype. The chain recombines TRBV15 with TRBJ1-5; D unclear. This CDR3 has 16 residues. V dropped 0 bases and J dropped 7 bases, with 16 bases sitting between them. The germline CDR1 and CDR2 sequences are LNHNV and YYDKDF (reference sequence). CDR3 coding DNA: TGTGCCACCAGCAGAGAGCCAGGTGAGAACTTGCAGCCCCAGCATTTT. Amino acids: CATSREPGENLQPQHF.

This sequence joins TRBV6-1 and TRBJ2-2, with D maybe TRBD2 (6 bases). Germline V gives CDR1 MNHNS, CDR2 SASEGT. This CDR3 is 15 amino acids long. V gave up 5 bases and J gave up 6 bases, with 16 bases separating them. The CDR3 sequence is CASSPTAGLSGELFF. In nucleotides, the CDR3 is TGTGCCAGCAGTCCCACCGCGGGGCTCTCCGGGGAGCTGTTTTTT.

The rearrangement links TRBV4-2 to TRBJ1-1; the D is unclear. The CDR3 length is 16 residues. Trimming stripped 1 base from V and 0 bases from J, with 12 bases between. CDR1 is LGHNA, CDR2 YNFKEQ, per germline. The CDR3: CASSQVRHNLNTEAFF. CDR3 nucleotides: TGTGCCAGCAGCCAAGTTAGACACAACTTGAACACTGAAGCTTTCTTT.

This sequence joins TRBV15 and TRBJ2-7; no clear D. CDR1 and CDR2 from the germline V gene are LNHNV and YYDKDF (reference sequence). The germline V and J ends were trimmed by 1 base and 2 bases, with 6 bases remaining between them. The CDR3 is 13 residues long. The CDR3: CATSRGLAYEQYF. For the CDR3, the DNA is TGTGCCACCAGCAGAGGGCTAGCCTACGAGCAGTACTTC. The full variable domain, its missing parts supplied by reference TRBV15 and TRBJ2-7, is DAMVIQNPRYQVTQFGKPVTLSCSQTLNHNVMYWYQQKSSQAPKLLFHYYDKDFNNEADTPDNFQSRRPNTSFCFLDIRSPGLGDTAMYLCATSRGLAYEQYFGPGTRLTVT.

The sample holds many counts of this clonotype. The CDR3 loop reads CSARDIEGASTEAFF. CDR3 sequence (DNA): TGCAGTGCTAGAGATATTGAGGGGGCGAGCACTGAAGCTTTCTTT. The rearrangement links TRBV20-1 to TRBJ1-1, with 7 bases identical to TRBD1. Germline V gene sequence: CDR1 DFQATT, CDR2 SNEGSKA (reference sequence). Losses at the gene ends were 0 bases for V and 4 bases for J; bases not matched to a gene: 8. The CDR3 contains 15 residues.

The CDR3 region is CASSESKGRFSYEQYF. CDR3 sequence (DNA): TGTGCCAGCAGTGAATCTAAGGGTCGGTTCTCCTACGAGCAGTACTTC. This rearrangement joins TRBV2 to TRBJ2-7; no clear D gene. The germline V gene encodes CDR1 SNHLY and CDR2 FYNNEI. Trimming removed 2 bases at V and 0 bases at J, with 14 bases between. The CDR3 loop spans 16 amino acids.

This clonotype turned up a few times. The rearrangement uses TRBV6-5 and TRBJ2-2; 8 bases are shared with TRBD2. The CDR3 extends over 16 amino acids. Trimming removed 2 bases from V and 5 bases from J; junction bases left unmatched: 7. Germline V gives CDR1 MNHEY, CDR2 SVGAGI. The CDR3 spells CASSYDTGGVTGELFF. CDR3 nucleotides: TGTGCCAGCAGTTACGATACGGGGGGGGTAACCGGGGAGCTGTTTTTT.

This clonotype came up many times. For the CDR3, the DNA is TGCAGCACCCTCCGGTGGGAACAGGGTAGGGATGAGCAGTTCTTC. Encoded protein: CSTLRWEQGRDEQFF. This chain links TRBV29-1 with TRBJ2-1; the D gene is possibly TRBD1 (6 bases). The CDR3 loop spans 15 amino acids. Trimming stripped 8 bases from V and 8 bases from J, with 25 bases between. Germline V lookup: CDR1 SQVTM, CDR2 ANQGSEA.

This clonotype has more than one count but fewer than ten. The rearrangement uses TRBV5-1 and TRBJ1-1; D uncertain. The CDR3 runs 16 residues. V was clipped by 0 bases and J by 5 bases, with 17 bases between them. Germline loops: CDR1 SGHRS, CDR2 YFSETQ. CDR3 in DNA: TGCGCCAGCAGCTTGGCCCCCCAGGAAACGGAGACTGAAGCTTTCTTT. It specifies CASSLAPQETETEAFF. Full variable domain (missing parts from reference TRBV5-1 and TRBJ1-1): KAGVTQTPRYLIKTRGQQVTLSCSPISGHRSVSWYQQTPGQGLQFLFEYFSETQRNKGNFPGRFSGRQFSNSRSEMNVSTLELGDSALYLCASSLAPQETETEAFFGQGTRLTVV.

This clonotype was recorded a few times. The V call is TRBV5-1, the J call TRBJ1-1, with 8 bases aligning to TRBD1. J was trimmed by 4 bases and V by 3 bases; bases with no gene match: 11. Per germline, CDR1 SGHRS and CDR2 YFSETQ. This CDR3 region has 16 residues. The CDR3 is CASSWTPQGARTEAFF. CDR3 sequence (DNA): TGCGCCAGCAGCTGGACCCCTCAGGGGGCGCGCACTGAAGCTTTCTTT.

This clonotype was observed once. The gene calls are TRBV4-2 and TRBJ2-3; 7 bases align to TRBD2. CDR1 and CDR2 from the germline V gene are LGHNA and YNFKEQ. The J segment lost 4 bases and the V segment lost 4 bases, leaving 8 bases of the junction unmatched. This CDR3 has 15 amino acids. CDR3 sequence (DNA): TGTGCCAGCAGCCGGAGCGGGGAGGCCCCAGATACGCAGTATTTT. Its translation: CASSRSGEAPDTQYF.

This clonotype was seen more than once but under ten times. This chain links TRBV29-1 with TRBJ2-3; D unclear. The CDR3 totals 14 residues. Deletions cut 2 bases from V and 6 bases from J, with 15 bases between. Germline CDR1 reads SQVTM; CDR2 reads ANQGSEA. The CDR3 spells CSVEYVGLGDTQYF. The CDR3 DNA sequence: TGCAGCGTTGAATACGTGGGGTTGGGCGATACGCAGTATTTT.

This clonotype was observed at least ten times. This rearrangement joins TRBV6-5 to TRBJ2-7; 8 bases are a match to TRBD1. Germline V gene lookup returns CDR1 MNHEY and CDR2 SVGAGI. V dropped 0 bases and J dropped 3; count of bases not matched to a gene: 4. The CDR3 length is 15 residues. The chain's CDR3 is CASSYSAGQGYEQYF. As DNA, the CDR3 is TGTGCCAGCAGTTACTCCGCTGGACAGGGCTACGAGCAGTACTTC.

This clonotype has at least ten counts. This sequence joins TRBV7-9 and TRBJ2-2, with D perhaps TRBD1 (5 bases). There are 14 residues in the CDR3. The germline V gene has CDR1 SEHNR and CDR2 FQNEAQ (reference sequence). The V end lost 4 bases, the J end lost 8 bases, and 14 bases lay between the germline ends. In nucleotides, the CDR3 is TGTGCCAGCAGCTACTTAGTCCGGACAGGGGAGCTGTTTTTT. This codes for CASSYLVRTGELFF. The variable domain in full, with the rest retrieved from reference TRBV7-9 and TRBJ2-2, is DTGVSQNPRHKITKRGQNVTFRCDPISEHNRLYWYRQTLGQGPEFLTYFQNEAQLEKSRLLSDRFSAERPKGSFSTLEIQRTEQGDSAMYLCASSYLVRTGELFFGEGSRLTVL.

Only a few counts were recorded for this clonotype. The chain couples TRBV4-3 to TRBJ2-1, with D unclear. This CDR3 is 16 amino acids long. CDR1 and CDR2 (germline): LGHNA, YSLEER. V was shortened by 5 bases and J by 4 bases, with 18 bases between the two germline ends. Here the CDR3 reads CASSGSVSDLYNEQFF. The CDR3 nucleotides are TGCGCCAGCAGCGGTAGTGTCAGCGACCTATACAATGAGCAGTTCTTC.

This clonotype appeared a few times. The V gene is TRBV11-2, the J gene TRBJ2-5; unclear D gene. Germline-derived CDR1 and CDR2 are SGHAT and FQNNGV. CDR3 size: 14 residues. The ends were cut back, 5 bases at V and 9 bases at J, with 19 bases in the middle. The chain's CDR3 is CASSTLGYSVAQYF. In DNA form, the CDR3 reads TGTGCCAGCAGCACATTGGGCTATTCGGTGGCCCAGTACTTC.

This clonotype was found many times. A read error may produce the germline difference seen at one junction end. The chain recombines TRBV20-1 with TRBJ2-3; the D is unclear. This CDR3 contains 15 residues. Germline V gene sequence: CDR1 DFQATT, CDR2 SNEGSKA (reference sequence). CDR3 in DNA: TGCAGTGCTGGAGAATTAGAGGACAGCACAGATACGCAGTATTTT. It encodes CSAGELEDSTDTQYF.

This clonotype has more than one count but fewer than ten. Written as DNA, the CDR3 is TGCGCCAGCAGCCCGACGAAACCGCCACCCCTCCACTTT. Translation: CASSPTKPPPLHF. The V call is TRBV5-1, the J call TRBJ1-6; no firm D call. V was shortened by 4 bases and J by 11 bases, with 13 bases between the two germline ends. This CDR3 has 13 amino acids. Germline assignment: CDR1 SGHRS and CDR2 YFSETQ.

This sequence joins TRBV10-3 and TRBJ2-7; 9 bases line up with TRBD2. The germline gives CDR1 ENHRY, CDR2 SYGVKD. The CDR3 has 16 amino acids. Unmatched junction bases numbered 9, after V lost 0 bases and J lost 6 bases. CDR3: CAISESIAGGPAEQYF. The CDR3 DNA reads as TGTGCCATCAGTGAGTCGATCGCGGGAGGGCCCGCCGAGCAGTACTTC.